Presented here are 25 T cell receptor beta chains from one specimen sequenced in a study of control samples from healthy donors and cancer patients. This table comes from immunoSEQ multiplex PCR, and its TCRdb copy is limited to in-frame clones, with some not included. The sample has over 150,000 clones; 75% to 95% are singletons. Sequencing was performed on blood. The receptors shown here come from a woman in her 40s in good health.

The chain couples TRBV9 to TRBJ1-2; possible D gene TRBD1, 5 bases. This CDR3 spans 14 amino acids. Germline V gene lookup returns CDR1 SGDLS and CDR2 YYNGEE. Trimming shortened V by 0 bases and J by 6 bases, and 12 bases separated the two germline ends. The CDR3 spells CASSVVGAVDGYTF. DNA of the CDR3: TGTGCCAGCAGCGTAGTTGGGGCCGTCGATGGCTACACCTTC.

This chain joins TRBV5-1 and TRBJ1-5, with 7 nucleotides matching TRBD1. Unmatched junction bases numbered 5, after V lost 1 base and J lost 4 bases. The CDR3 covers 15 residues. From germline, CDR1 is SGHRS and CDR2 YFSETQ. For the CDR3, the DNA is TGCGCCAGCAGCTTGAGGGGGCTCCAAAATCAGCCCCAGCATTTT. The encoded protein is CASSLRGLQNQPQHF.

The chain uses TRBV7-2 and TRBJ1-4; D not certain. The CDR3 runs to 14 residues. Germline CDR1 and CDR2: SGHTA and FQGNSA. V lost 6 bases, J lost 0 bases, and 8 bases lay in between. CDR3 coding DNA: TGTGCCAGCAGTACGGTTGCAACTAATGAAAAACTGTTTTTT. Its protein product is CASSTVATNEKLFF. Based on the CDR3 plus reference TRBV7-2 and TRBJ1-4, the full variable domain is GAGVSQSPSNKVTEKGKDVELRCDPISGHTALYWYRQSLGQGLEFLIYFQGNSAPDKSGLPSDRFSAERTGGSVSTLTIQRTQQEDSAVYLCASSTVATNEKLFFGSGTQLSVL.

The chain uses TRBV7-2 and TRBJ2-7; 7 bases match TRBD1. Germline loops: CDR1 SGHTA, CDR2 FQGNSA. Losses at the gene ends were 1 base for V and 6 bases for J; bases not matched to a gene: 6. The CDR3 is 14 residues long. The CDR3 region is CASSLEGASAEQYF. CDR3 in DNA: TGTGCCAGCAGCTTAGAGGGGGCCTCAGCCGAGCAGTACTTC. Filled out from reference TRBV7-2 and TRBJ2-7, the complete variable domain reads GAGVSQSPSNKVTEKGKDVELRCDPISGHTALYWYRQSLGQGLEFLIYFQGNSAPDKSGLPSDRFSAERTGGSVSTLTIQRTQQEDSAVYLCASSLEGASAEQYFGPGTRLTVT.

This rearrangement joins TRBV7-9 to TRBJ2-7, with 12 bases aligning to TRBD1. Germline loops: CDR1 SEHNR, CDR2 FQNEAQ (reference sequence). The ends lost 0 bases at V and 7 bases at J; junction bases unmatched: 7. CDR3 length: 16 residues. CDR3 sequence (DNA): TGTGCCAGCAGCTTAGCGAAGGGACAGGGGGCTGGAGAGCAGTACTTC. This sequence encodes CASSLAKGQGAGEQYF.

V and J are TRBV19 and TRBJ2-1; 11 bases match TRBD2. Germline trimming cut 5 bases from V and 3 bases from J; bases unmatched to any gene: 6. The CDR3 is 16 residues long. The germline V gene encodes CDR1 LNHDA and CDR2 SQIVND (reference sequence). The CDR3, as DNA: TGTGCCAGTAGTTTCGTCCTAGCGGGGGGCTACAATGAGCAGTTCTTC. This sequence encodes CASSFVLAGGYNEQFF.

CDR3: CASSPQLNQPQHF. For the CDR3, the DNA is TGCGCCAGCAGCCCTCAACTCAATCAGCCCCAGCATTTT. The rearrangement joins TRBV4-1 to TRBJ1-5; D gene uncertain. Germline CDR1 is MGHRA and CDR2 is YSYEKL. Trimming left V 4 bases short and J 3 bases short, with 7 bases between. This CDR3 is built from 13 residues.

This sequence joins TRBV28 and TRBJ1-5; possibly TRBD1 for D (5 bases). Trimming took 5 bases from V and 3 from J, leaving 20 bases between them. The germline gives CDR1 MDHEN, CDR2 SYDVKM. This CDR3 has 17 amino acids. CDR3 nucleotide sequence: TGTGCCAGCAGTCCCCCGTTGGAGACAGTTACCAATCAGCCCCAGCATTTT. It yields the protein CASSPPLETVTNQPQHF.

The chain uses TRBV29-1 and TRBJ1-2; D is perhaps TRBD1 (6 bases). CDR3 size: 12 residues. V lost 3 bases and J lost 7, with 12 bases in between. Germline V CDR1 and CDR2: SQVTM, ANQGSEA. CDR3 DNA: TGCAGCGTTGATCCACAGGGAATTGGCTACACCTTC. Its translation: CSVDPQGIGYTF.

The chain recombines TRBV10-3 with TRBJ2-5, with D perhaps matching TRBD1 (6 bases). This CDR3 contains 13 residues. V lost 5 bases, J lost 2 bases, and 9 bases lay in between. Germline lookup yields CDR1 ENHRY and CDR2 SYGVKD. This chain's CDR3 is CAISFGQQETQYF. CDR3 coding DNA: TGTGCCATCAGTTTCGGACAGCAAGAGACCCAGTACTTC.

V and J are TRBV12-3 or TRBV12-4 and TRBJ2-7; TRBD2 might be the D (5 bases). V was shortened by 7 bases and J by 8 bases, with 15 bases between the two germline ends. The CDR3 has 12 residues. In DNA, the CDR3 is TGTGCCAGCACCAGCGGAAGGACGAAGCAGTACTTC. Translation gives CASTSGRTKQYF.

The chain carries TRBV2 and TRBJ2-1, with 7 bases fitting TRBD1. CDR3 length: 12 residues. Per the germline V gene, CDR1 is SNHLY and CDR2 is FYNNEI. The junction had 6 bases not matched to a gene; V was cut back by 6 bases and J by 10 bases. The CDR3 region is CASSDRVGEQFF. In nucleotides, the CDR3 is TGTGCCAGCAGCGACAGGGTAGGGGAGCAGTTCTTC.

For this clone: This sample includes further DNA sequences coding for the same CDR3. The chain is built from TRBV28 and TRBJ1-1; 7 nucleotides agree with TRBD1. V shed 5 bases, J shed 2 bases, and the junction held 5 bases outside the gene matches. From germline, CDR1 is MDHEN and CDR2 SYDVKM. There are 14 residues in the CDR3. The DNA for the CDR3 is TGTGCCAGCAGTCTAGGGACAGAAAACACTGAAGCTTTCTTT. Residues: CASSLGTENTEAFF.

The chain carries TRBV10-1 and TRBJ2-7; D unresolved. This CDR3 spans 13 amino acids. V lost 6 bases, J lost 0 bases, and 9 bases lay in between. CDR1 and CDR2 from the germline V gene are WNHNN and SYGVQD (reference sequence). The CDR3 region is CASSPRSSYEQYF. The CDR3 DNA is TGCGCCAGCAGCCCTAGGAGCTCCTACGAGCAGTACTTC.

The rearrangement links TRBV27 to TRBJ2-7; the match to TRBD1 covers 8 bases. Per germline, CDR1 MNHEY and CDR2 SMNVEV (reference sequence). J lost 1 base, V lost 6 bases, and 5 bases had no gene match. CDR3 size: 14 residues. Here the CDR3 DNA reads TGTGCCAGCAGCTGGACAGGGTCGTCCTACGAGCAGTACTTC. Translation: CASSWTGSSYEQYF.

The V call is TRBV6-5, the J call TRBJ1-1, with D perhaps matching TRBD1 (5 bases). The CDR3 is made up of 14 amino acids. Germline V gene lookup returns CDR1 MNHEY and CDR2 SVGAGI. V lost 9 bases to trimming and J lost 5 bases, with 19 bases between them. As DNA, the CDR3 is TGTGCCAGTAGCCGGGCAGGGAGGGATACTGAAGCTTTCTTT. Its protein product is CASSRAGRDTEAFF.

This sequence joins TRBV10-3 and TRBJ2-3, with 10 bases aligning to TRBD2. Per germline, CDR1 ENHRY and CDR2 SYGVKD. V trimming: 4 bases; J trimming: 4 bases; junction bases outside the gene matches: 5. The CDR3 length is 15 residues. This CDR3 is CAISGSGGASDTQYF. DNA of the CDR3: TGTGCCATCAGTGGCAGCGGGGGGGCTTCAGATACGCAGTATTTT.

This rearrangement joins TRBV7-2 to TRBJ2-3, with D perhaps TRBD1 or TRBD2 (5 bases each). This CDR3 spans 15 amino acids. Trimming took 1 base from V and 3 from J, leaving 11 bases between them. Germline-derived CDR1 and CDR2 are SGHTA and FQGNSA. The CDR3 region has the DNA TGTGCCAGCAGCTTAGGGGGACGTCCGACAGATACGCAGTATTTT. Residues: CASSLGGRPTDTQYF.

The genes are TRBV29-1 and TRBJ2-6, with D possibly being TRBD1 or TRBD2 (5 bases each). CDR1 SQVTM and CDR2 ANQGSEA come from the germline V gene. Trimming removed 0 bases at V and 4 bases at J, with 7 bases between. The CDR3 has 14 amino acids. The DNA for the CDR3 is TGCAGCGTTGAAGAAGGGACCGGGGCCAACGTCCTGACTTTC. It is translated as CSVEEGTGANVLTF. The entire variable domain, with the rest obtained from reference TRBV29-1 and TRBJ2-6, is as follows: SAVISQKPSRDICQRGTSLTIQCQVDSQVTMMFWYRQQPGQSLTLIATANQGSEATYESGFVIDKFPISRPNLTFSTLTVSNMSPEDSSIYLCSVEEGTGANVLTFGAGSRLTVL.

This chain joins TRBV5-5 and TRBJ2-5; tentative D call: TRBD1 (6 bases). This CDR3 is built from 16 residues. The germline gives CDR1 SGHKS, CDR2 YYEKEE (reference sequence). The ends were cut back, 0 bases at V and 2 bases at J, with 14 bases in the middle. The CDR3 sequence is CASSLAPQGRQETQYF. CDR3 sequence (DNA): TGTGCCAGCAGCTTGGCACCCCAGGGGCGGCAAGAGACCCAGTACTTC.

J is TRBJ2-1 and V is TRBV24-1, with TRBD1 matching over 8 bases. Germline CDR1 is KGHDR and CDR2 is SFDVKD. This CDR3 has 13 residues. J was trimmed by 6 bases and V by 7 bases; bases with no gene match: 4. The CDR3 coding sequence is TGTGCCACCAGGGCGACAGGGGTCAATGAGCAGTTCTTC. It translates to CATRATGVNEQFF.

The CDR3 sequence: CASSQEADTIYF. The CDR3 coding sequence is TGTGCCAGCAGCCAAGAGGCGGACACCATATATTTT. V and J are TRBV3-1 (or the pseudogene TRBV3-2) and TRBJ1-3; D is uncertain. The V gene lost 0 bases and the J gene lost 8 bases, with 5 bases spanning the gap. Germline CDR1 reads LGHDT; CDR2 reads YNNKEL (reference sequence). The CDR3 covers 12 residues.

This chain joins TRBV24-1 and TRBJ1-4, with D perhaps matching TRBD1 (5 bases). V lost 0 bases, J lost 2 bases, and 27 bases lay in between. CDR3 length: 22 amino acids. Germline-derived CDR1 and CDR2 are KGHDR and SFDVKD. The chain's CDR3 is CATSDLGTPGVVVTETNEKLFF. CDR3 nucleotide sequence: TGTGCCACCAGTGATTTGGGCACCCCTGGGGTAGTTGTGACAGAGACTAATGAAAAACTGTTTTTT.

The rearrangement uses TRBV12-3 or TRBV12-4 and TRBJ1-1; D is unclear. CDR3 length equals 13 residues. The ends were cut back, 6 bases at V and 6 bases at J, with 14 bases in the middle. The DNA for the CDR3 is TGTGCCAGCAGCGCCTCCCGACGGGCTGAAGCTTTCTTT. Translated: CASSASRRAEAFF.

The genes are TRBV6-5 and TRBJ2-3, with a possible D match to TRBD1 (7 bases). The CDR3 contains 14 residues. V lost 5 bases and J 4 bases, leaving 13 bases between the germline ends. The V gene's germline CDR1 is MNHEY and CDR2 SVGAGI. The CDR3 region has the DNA TGTGCCAGCAGTCACCAGGGGGGCTCAGATACGCAGTATTTT. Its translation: CASSHQGGSDTQYF.